These 21 T cell receptor beta chains came from one sample sequenced in a study of early T cells in non-severe SARS-CoV-2 infection. TCRdb passed the 5' RACE reads through MiXCR, listing each CDR3 protein once. The sample yields under 65,000 distinct CDR3 sequences, approximately 12% seen once. The specimen was whole blood. The receptors were sampled from an adult who was a healthcare worker with PCR-confirmed SARS-CoV-2 infection or an uninfected control (not recorded which).

This clonotype was found many times. The chain couples TRBV23-1 to TRBJ2-6, with D unclear. TRBV23-1 is filed as an ORF, its function uncertain. V dropped 7 bases and J dropped 0 bases, with 19 bases sitting between them. CDR3 length: 18 residues. For the CDR3, the DNA is TGCGCCAGCATGGGTGGAAGAGCAAGGACCTCTGGGGCCAACGTCCTGACTTTC. As protein: CASMGGRARTSGANVLTF.

This clonotype turned up a few times. The chain links TRBV28 to TRBJ2-2; D remains ambiguous. The germline V gene encodes CDR1 MDHEN and CDR2 SYDVKM. This CDR3 region has 13 residues. V gave up 5 bases and J gave up 0 bases, with 4 bases separating them. Written as DNA, the CDR3 is TGTGCCAGCAGTCCCGCGAACACCGGGGAGCTGTTTTTT. Residues: CASSPANTGELFF.

V usage is TRBV12-3 or TRBV12-4 and J usage is TRBJ2-2; 10 nucleotides line up with TRBD2. The CDR3 extends over 15 amino acids. With 5 bases clipped from V and 7 bases from J, the junction kept 7 bases outside the gene matches. The DNA of the CDR3 is TGTGCCAGCAGTCGCGAAGCGGGGGGGCGCGGGGAGCTGTTTTTT. Protein product: CASSREAGGRGELFF.

In this sample, this clonotype turned up a few times. The genes are TRBV6-2 or TRBV6-3 and TRBJ2-1; TRBD2 agrees at 8 bases. CDR1 and CDR2 (germline): MNHEY, SVGEGT. Germline trimming cut 6 bases from V and 9 bases from J; bases unmatched to any gene: 16. This CDR3 has 16 amino acids. The DNA of the CDR3 is TGTGCCAGCAGCCCGACAACGGGGGGGCTTTTCCCTGAGCAGTTCTTC. Translation gives CASSPTTGGLFPEQFF.

A few counts support this clonotype. The gene calls are TRBV20-1 and TRBJ2-3; D is uncertain. The V end was cut by 5 bases, the J end by 5 bases, with 8 bases between. The CDR3 length is 11 residues. Germline-derived CDR1 and CDR2 are DFQATT and SNEGSKA (reference sequence). CDR3 protein: CSALEVDTQYF. The CDR3 nucleotides read TGCAGTGCTCTAGAGGTAGATACGCAGTATTTT.

The chain uses TRBV6-2 or TRBV6-3 and TRBJ1-2; D not certain. Germline assignment: CDR1 MNHEY and CDR2 SVGEGT. The V and J ends lost 6 bases and 4 bases respectively, with 12 bases between them. The CDR3 has 13 residues. The CDR3 coding sequence is TGTGCCAGCAGCTACCCACTACTCTATGGCTACACCTTC. It specifies CASSYPLLYGYTF.

The rearrangement links TRBV11-2 to TRBJ2-6, with D uncertain. Trimming cost V 2 bases and J 1 base, with 6 bases left between them. CDR3 size: 15 residues. Germline CDR1 SGHAT, CDR2 FQNNGV. CDR3 loop: CASSLTFSGANVLTF. The DNA for the CDR3 is TGTGCCAGCAGCTTAACGTTTTCTGGGGCCAACGTCCTGACTTTC.

This clonotype was detected ten times or more. V and J are TRBV7-8 and TRBJ2-1; D might be TRBD2 (6 bases). This CDR3 is 17 amino acids long. Germline V lookup: CDR1 SGHVS, CDR2 FQNEAQ. V lost 7 bases, J lost 6 bases, and 25 bases lay in between. The CDR3 bases are TGTGCCAGCACCCCCCGCGTTCGGGGGAATGGGGGCAATGAGCAGTTCTTC. Encoded protein: CASTPRVRGNGGNEQFF.

This clonotype was picked up a small number of times. The rearrangement joins TRBV9 to TRBJ2-1; the match to TRBD2 covers 11 bases. The V segment lost 6 bases and the J segment 4 bases; nucleotides outside the gene matches: 6. This CDR3 has 15 residues. Germline values: CDR1 SGDLS, CDR2 YYNGEE. The CDR3 DNA reads TGTGCCAGCACTCCCCGACTAGCGGGGTACAATGAGCAGTTCTTC. This sequence encodes CASTPRLAGYNEQFF.

There are a few counts of this clonotype. The V and J genes are TRBV28 and TRBJ1-1, with 8 bases identical to TRBD1. With 6 bases clipped from V and 4 bases from J, the junction kept 10 bases outside the gene matches. CDR3 length: 15 amino acids. CDR1 and CDR2 from the germline V gene are MDHEN and SYDVKM. CDR3 protein: CASSLLRQGFTEAFF. The DNA for the CDR3 is TGTGCCAGCAGCCTATTGCGACAGGGGTTCACTGAAGCTTTCTTT.

The gene calls are TRBV9 and TRBJ1-1, with D unresolved. V was cut by 0 bases and J by 10 bases, with 10 bases left in between. Germline CDR1 SGDLS, CDR2 YYNGEE. This CDR3 has 12 amino acids. The CDR3 DNA reads TGTGCCAGCAGCGTAGTGGCAGGCGGAGCTTTCTTT. Translation: CASSVVAGGAFF.

This clonotype was detected only a few times. The chain recombines TRBV30 with TRBJ1-2; no firm D call. The CDR3 consists of 12 residues. V gave up 5 bases and J gave up 4 bases, with 11 bases separating them. Germline CDR1 is GTSNPN and CDR2 is SVGIG (reference sequence). For the CDR3, the DNA is TGTGCCTGGGCTGCGTCAGTCTATGGCTACACCTTC. It is translated as CAWAASVYGYTF. The full variable domain, in which reference TRBV30 and TRBJ1-2 provide the parts outside the CDR3, is SQTIHQWPATLVQPVGSPLSLECTVEGTSNPNLYWYRQAAGRGLQLLFYSVGIGQISSEVPQNLSASRPQDRQFILSSKKLLLSDSGFYLCAWAASVYGYTFGSGTRLTVV.

The table lists this clonotype with many counts. The CDR3 DNA follows: TGTGCCAGCTCACCTAGTGACGCCGAGACCCAGTACTTC. Its translation is CASSPSDAETQYF. The chain uses TRBV18 and TRBJ2-5; D gene unclear. With 3 bases removed from V and 5 bases from J, the gap between germline ends came to 10 bases. The germline V gene encodes CDR1 KGHSH and CDR2 LQKENI. The CDR3 runs to 13 residues.

This clonotype was picked up many times. J is TRBJ2-1 and V is TRBV7-6; D may be TRBD1 (6 bases). The germline V and J ends were trimmed by 5 bases and 7 bases, with 18 bases remaining between them. Germline lookup yields CDR1 SGHVS and CDR2 FNYEAQ. CDR3 length: 15 amino acids. The CDR3 DNA reads as TGTGCCAGCAGCACCCACTTGGGGGCGTTAAATGAGCAGTTCTTC. This encodes CASSTHLGALNEQFF.

The chain links TRBV11-2 to TRBJ1-2; D is ambiguous. Germline values: CDR1 SGHAT, CDR2 FQNNGV. The CDR3 has 13 residues. Between the trimmed V and J ends, which lost 7 bases and 6 bases, there was a span of 15 bases. The CDR3 nucleotides read TGTGCCAGCACCGAGGATAGGGTGGATGGCTACACCTTC. It specifies CASTEDRVDGYTF.

J is TRBJ2-5 and V is TRBV6-6; tentative D call: TRBD1 (5 bases). The V end lost 2 bases, the J end lost 5 bases, and 9 bases lay between the germline ends. Germline V gives CDR1 MNHNY, CDR2 SVGAGI (reference sequence). This CDR3 has 13 amino acids. CDR3 protein: CASSYRGRETQYF. DNA for the CDR3: TGTGCCAGCAGTTACAGGGGCAGGGAGACCCAGTACTTC.

This sequence joins TRBV29-1 and TRBJ1-2; no clear D gene. Looked up from germline, CDR1 is SQVTM and CDR2 is ANQGSEA. This CDR3 has 12 residues. V lost 1 base, J lost 6 bases, and 9 bases lay in between. The CDR3 spells CSVEAKLDGYTF. In DNA form, the CDR3 reads TGCAGCGTTGAAGCCAAACTTGATGGCTACACCTTC.

This clonotype appeared a few times. V gene TRBV5-1 combines with J gene TRBJ2-7; D is unresolved. CDR1 and CDR2 from the germline V gene are SGHRS and YFSETQ. V was clipped by 2 bases and J by 3 bases, with 9 bases between them. The CDR3 contains 13 residues. The CDR3 is CASSLPEIYEQYF. The CDR3 DNA follows: TGCGCCAGCAGCTTACCAGAGATCTACGAGCAGTACTTC.

This clonotype was seen at least ten times. The chain joins TRBV7-2 to TRBJ1-2; tentatively, D is TRBD1 (6 bases). Germline V lookup: CDR1 SGHTA, CDR2 FQGNSA. V dropped 1 base and J dropped 1 base, with 7 bases sitting between them. The CDR3 loop spans 14 amino acids. Here the CDR3 reads CASSLEGVNYGYTF. CDR3 nucleotide sequence: TGTGCCAGCAGCTTAGAGGGGGTTAACTATGGCTACACCTTC.

V is TRBV18 and J is TRBJ2-1; TRBD2 might be the D (5 bases). The CDR3 sequence is 12 residues long. Germline loops: CDR1 KGHSH, CDR2 LQKENI. V lost 5 bases, J lost 3 bases, and 5 bases lay in between. CDR3 loop: CASSGLYNEQFF. The CDR3 nucleotides are TGTGCCAGCTCAGGACTCTACAATGAGCAGTTCTTC.

The chain is built from TRBV20-1 and TRBJ2-3, with D possibly matching TRBD2 (7 bases). Germline assignment: CDR1 DFQATT and CDR2 SNEGSKA (reference sequence). The CDR3 has 14 amino acids. The V and J ends lost 6 bases and 2 bases respectively, with 15 bases between them. CDR3 sequence reads: CSATGGGATDTQYF. The CDR3 bases are TGCAGTGCCACCGGTGGGGGGGCCACAGATACGCAGTATTTT.